This entry lists 25 T cell receptor beta chains sequenced from one sample in a study of OX40 agonist ivuxolimab in advanced cancers. TCRdb keeps only in-frame clones here, not all; method: immunoSEQ multiplex PCR. This sample yields tens of thousands of clones, of which 83% are seen a single time; 3.1% belongs to the top ten. This specimen consisted of CD4+ or CD8+ T cells sorted from blood, obtained in a trial of the OX40 agonist ivuxolimab. Every receptor here comes from an adult with an advanced solid tumor such as melanoma, head and neck, liver or kidney cancer.

V gene TRBV18 combines with J gene TRBJ2-7, with D possibly matching TRBD2 (5 bases). The CDR3 is 13 amino acids. V lost 6 bases, J lost 3 bases, and 12 bases lay in between. Germline CDR1 KGHSH, CDR2 LQKENI. The CDR3 DNA reads as TGTGCCAGCTCTCCTGACGGGGACTACGAGCAGTACTTC. Encoded protein: CASSPDGDYEQYF.

V is TRBV7-2 and J is TRBJ2-4; D call uncertain. The CDR3 spans 12 residues. Germline V lookup: CDR1 SGHTA, CDR2 FQGNSA. The V and J ends lost 0 bases and 13 bases respectively, with 10 bases between them. The CDR3 reads CASSLAPQPQYF. Written as DNA, the CDR3 is TGTGCCAGCAGCTTAGCGCCACAGCCCCAGTACTTC.

V and J are TRBV11-3 and TRBJ2-1; 15 bases are shared with TRBD2. This CDR3 is 17 amino acids long. V lost 5 bases, J lost 1 base, and 3 bases stayed unmatched. Per the germline V gene, CDR1 is SGHNT and CDR2 is YENEEA. CDR3 bases: TGTGCCAGCAGCCGGACTAGCGGGAGGGGGTCCTACAATGAGCAGTTCTTC. Its protein is CASSRTSGRGSYNEQFF.

The CDR3 here is CASSPTLDSSYNSPLHF. DNA of the CDR3: TGTGCCAGCAGCCCTACCCTAGACAGCTCCTATAATTCACCCCTCCACTTT. V usage is TRBV7-2 and J usage is TRBJ1-6; D possibly corresponds to TRBD1 (5 bases). The V end lost 5 bases, the J end lost 0 bases, and 14 bases lay between the germline ends. The CDR3 covers 17 residues. CDR1 and CDR2 (germline): SGHTA, FQGNSA.

This chain links TRBV5-4 with TRBJ2-3; D perhaps matches TRBD2 (5 bases). The CDR3 runs 16 residues. CDR1 and CDR2 (germline): SGHNT, YYREEE (reference sequence). Trimming shortened V by 4 bases and J by 1 base, and 16 bases separated the two germline ends. For the CDR3, the DNA is TGTGCCAGCAGCCCATTATCTGGAGCGGGCACAGATACGCAGTATTTT. As protein: CASSPLSGAGTDTQYF.

The chain joins TRBV6-1 to TRBJ1-1, with D hard to call. Germline V gene sequence: CDR1 MNHNS, CDR2 SASEGT. The V and J ends lost 8 bases and 6 bases respectively, with 7 bases between them. This CDR3 is built from 10 residues. The CDR3 region is CASGRAEAFF. The DNA for the CDR3 is TGTGCCAGCGGTAGGGCTGAAGCTTTCTTT.

This clone was detected only a few times. The V and J genes are TRBV7-2 and TRBJ2-1, with 9 nucleotides matching TRBD2. From germline, CDR1 is SGHTA and CDR2 FQGNSA. There are 14 residues in the CDR3. V lost 5 bases to trimming and J lost 4 bases; unmatched junction nucleotides: 3. As DNA, the CDR3 is TGTGCCAGCAGCAGACTAGCGGCATACAATGAGCAGTTCTTC. Protein: CASSRLAAYNEQFF.

J is TRBJ1-2 and V is TRBV4-1, with unresolved D. The length of the CDR3 is 12 residues. Trimming removed 1 base from V and 0 bases from J, with 0 bases in between. Germline loops: CDR1 MGHRA, CDR2 YSYEKL. CDR3 nucleotides: TGCGCCAGCAGCCAAGCTAACTATGGCTACACCTTC. Its translation: CASSQANYGYTF.

This chain connects TRBV5-8 to TRBJ2-2; the match to TRBD2 covers 10 bases. The J segment lost 7 bases and the V segment lost 4 bases, leaving 7 bases of the junction unmatched. The length of the CDR3 is 15 residues. The germline gives CDR1 SGHTS, CDR2 YDEGEE. The CDR3 sequence is CASSPSGSVSGELFF. For the CDR3, the DNA is TGTGCCAGCAGCCCTAGCGGGAGTGTTAGCGGGGAGCTGTTTTTT. The entire variable domain, with the rest obtained from reference TRBV5-8 and TRBJ2-2, is as follows: EAGVTQSPTHLIKTRGQQATLRCSPISGHTSVYWYQQALGLGLQFLLWYDEGEERNRGNFPPRFSGRQFPNYSSELNVNALELEDSALYLCASSPSGSVSGELFFGEGSRLTVL.

The chain is built from TRBV30 and TRBJ2-1; TRBD2 matches 8 bases. This CDR3 is 12 amino acids long. V dropped 1 base and J dropped 7; count of bases not matched to a gene: 0. Germline assignment: CDR1 GTSNPN and CDR2 SVGIG (reference sequence). CDR3 region: CAWSGGRNEQFF. CDR3 nucleotide sequence: TGTGCCTGGAGTGGCGGGAGGAATGAGCAGTTCTTC. The variable domain in full, completed from reference TRBV30 and TRBJ2-1, reads SQTIHQWPATLVQPVGSPLSLECTVEGTSNPNLYWYRQAAGRGLQLLFYSVGIGQISSEVPQNLSASRPQDRQFILSSKKLLLSDSGFYLCAWSGGRNEQFFGPGTRLTVL.

This clone was counted between two and nine times. The chain joins TRBV21-1 to TRBJ1-5; TRBD1 was called by the table and not checked on the DNA. TRBV21-1 is a documented pseudogene. CDR3 length: 14 amino acids. CDR3 protein: CASSPPGQLQPQHF. CDR3 sequence (DNA): TGTGCCAGCAGCCCTCCGGGACAGCTGCAGCCCCAGCATTTT.

This clone was observed a single time. The chain is built from TRBV7-1 and TRBJ2-7; 8 bases are shared with TRBD1. TRBV7-1 is an ORF for which the function is uncertain. The CDR3 length is 15 residues. Trimming at V came to 3 bases and at J to 4 bases, leaving 8 bases not matched to a gene. CDR3 protein: CASSSRAGGTYEQYF. CDR3 sequence (DNA): TGTGCCAGCAGCTCCCGTGCAGGGGGCACGTACGAGCAGTACTTC.

V and J are TRBV6-1 and TRBJ1-5, with TRBD1 as a possible D gene (6 bases). The CDR3 runs to 13 residues. Germline V gene sequence: CDR1 MNHNS, CDR2 SASEGT. The ends were cut back, 6 bases at V and 3 bases at J, with 9 bases in the middle. The CDR3 here is CASRGQINQPQHF. For the CDR3, the DNA is TGTGCCAGCAGAGGACAGATCAATCAGCCCCAGCATTTT.

This rearrangement joins TRBV11-3 to TRBJ1-1; no reliable D call. Germline values: CDR1 SGHNT, CDR2 YENEEA. The CDR3 is 14 residues long. The V gene lost 1 base and the J gene lost 6 bases, with 12 bases spanning the gap. Here the CDR3 reads CASSLGPAAPEAFF. Written as DNA, the CDR3 is TGTGCCAGCAGCTTAGGCCCCGCCGCGCCTGAAGCTTTCTTT.

In DNA, the CDR3 is TGTGCCAGCAGCGTAGCAGCTAGACTAGAAGAGACCCAGTACTTC. It yields the protein CASSVAARLEETQYF. The rearrangement joins TRBV9 to TRBJ2-5; D is possibly TRBD2 (6 bases). The V gene's germline CDR1 is SGDLS and CDR2 YYNGEE. Trimming left V 0 bases short and J 3 bases short, with 12 bases between. CDR3 size: 15 residues.

The V and J genes are TRBV11-3 and TRBJ2-5; TRBD2 aligns across 13 bases. The germline V gene has CDR1 SGHNT and CDR2 YENEEA. This CDR3 comprises 18 residues. The V and J ends lost 5 bases and 5 bases, in that order; junction bases with no gene match: 14. Here the CDR3 reads CASSPGTSGTPVTETQYF. The DNA for the CDR3 is TGTGCCAGCAGCCCGGGGACTAGCGGGACCCCGGTTACCGAGACCCAGTACTTC.

This chain links TRBV28 with TRBJ2-4, with 8 bases that match TRBD2. The CDR3 spans 14 residues. V shed 2 bases, J shed 10 bases, and the junction held 7 bases outside the gene matches. Germline CDR1 MDHEN, CDR2 SYDVKM. CDR3 residues: CASSLSAAGGIQYF. The CDR3 DNA sequence: TGTGCCAGCAGTTTAAGTGCGGCGGGAGGAATTCAGTACTTC.

The chain carries TRBV30 and TRBJ2-7, with D perhaps given as TRBD1 or TRBD2 (6 bases each). The ends were cut back, 0 bases at V and 0 bases at J, with 12 bases in the middle. Germline CDR1 is GTSNPN and CDR2 is SVGIG (reference sequence). This CDR3 region has 15 residues. The CDR3 sequence: CAWSVGEDSSYEQYF. The CDR3 DNA is TGTGCCTGGAGTGTAGGGGAGGACAGCTCCTACGAGCAGTACTTC.

The rearrangement joins TRBV2 to TRBJ1-2, with no clear D. The CDR3 extends over 9 amino acids. Germline-derived CDR1 and CDR2 are SNHLY and FYNNEI. V dropped 6 bases and J dropped 8 bases, with 4 bases sitting between them. As DNA, the CDR3 is TGTGCCAGCAGGGACGGCTACACCTTC. It codes for CASRDGYTF.

In its sample, this clone was seen once. V gene TRBV28 combines with J gene TRBJ1-2; no firm D call. Per the germline V gene, CDR1 is MDHEN and CDR2 is SYDVKM. V gave up 10 bases and J gave up 6 bases, with 15 bases separating them. The CDR3 is 12 residues long. CDR3 region: CATSDGEHGYTF. The CDR3 bases are TGTGCCACCTCTGACGGGGAGCATGGCTACACCTTC.

V usage is TRBV10-3 and J usage is TRBJ1-2; 7 bases line up with TRBD1. Germline V lookup: CDR1 ENHRY, CDR2 SYGVKD. This CDR3 spans 15 amino acids. V gave up 4 bases and J gave up 4 bases; unmatched junction bases: 9. The CDR3 protein is CAISGQGGSSYGYTF. CDR3 coding DNA: TGTGCCATCAGTGGACAGGGAGGATCCTCCTATGGCTACACCTTC.

CDR3 nucleotides: TGTGCCTGGAGTGGGGATTGGTTCCGGACAGGGGGTTCTGGAAACACCATATATTTT. It is translated as CAWSGDWFRTGGSGNTIYF. V usage is TRBV30 and J usage is TRBJ1-3; 10 bases align to TRBD1. The CDR3 has 19 amino acids. The V gene's germline CDR1 is GTSNPN and CDR2 SVGIG (reference sequence). The V and J ends lost 1 base and 1 base, in that order; junction bases with no gene match: 13.

The J gene is TRBJ1-5, the V gene TRBV2; 10 bases are shared with TRBD1. V was pared by 5 bases and J by 10 bases, with 29 bases of the junction left unmatched. The CDR3 contains 21 residues. Germline V gene data show CDR1 as SNHLY and CDR2 as FYNNEI. The CDR3 spells CASSTDRTWGQGTPLIIPQHF. CDR3 DNA: TGTGCCAGCAGTACCGACCGGACTTGGGGACAGGGGACCCCCCTAATCATCCCCCAGCATTTT.

J is TRBJ2-6 and V is TRBV19; no clear D. The CDR3 is 14 residues long. V was pared by 6 bases and J by 4 bases, with 10 bases between. Germline values: CDR1 LNHDA, CDR2 SQIVND (reference sequence). CDR3 sequence: CASRVTSGANVLTF. The CDR3 DNA follows: TGTGCCAGTAGAGTCACATCCGGGGCCAACGTCCTGACTTTC.

V gene TRBV27 combines with J gene TRBJ1-3; 8 nucleotides match TRBD1. The CDR3 has 16 residues. V lost 5 bases, J lost 4 bases, and 10 bases stayed unmatched. Germline loops: CDR1 MNHEY, CDR2 SMNVEV (reference sequence). The CDR3: CASSPSRTGTGNTIYF. CDR3 nucleotides: TGTGCCAGCAGTCCCAGCCGGACAGGGACAGGAAACACCATATATTTT.